This TCR beta chain was captured in a study of shared clonotypes between healthy human individuals. Study results and limitations: Memory subsets generally showed smaller estimated richness than naive subsets did.

In the original processing: ImmunoSEQ supplied junction-only sequences lacking quality scores, so filtering was different. Only in-frame clones appear in the TCRdb table, and some are missing; sequencing was by immunoSEQ multiplex PCR. V and J calls and clone size are as listed in that table; D and trimming were resolved from the DNA. This sample has about 1.1 million clones, with 75% to 80% found just once. The CDR3 runs to 13 residues. Germline V CDR1 and CDR2: GTSNPN, SVGIG (reference sequence). Trimming shortened V by 4 bases and J by 7 bases, and 14 bases separated the two germline ends. A word on this clone: The antigen is undetermined.

Sequencing was done on a sample of memory CD4+ T cells from PBMCs. As for subset: CD45RA-negative fraction. This chain joins TRBV30 and TRBJ1-5, with D perhaps matching TRBD1 (6 bases). The receptor was isolated from a man younger than 35 in good health. Some clones in this sample may be carry-over from other donors' samples. Written as DNA, the CDR3 is TGTGCCTGGAACGTTCAGGGGAGACAGCCCCAGCATTTT. This sequence encodes CAWNVQGRQPQHF.